The 4 T cell receptor beta chains below all came from one sample that was sequenced in a study of blood T cell repertoires in COVID-19. Clones were sequenced by immunoSEQ multiplex PCR, and TCRdb holds only the in-frame ones, with some missing. The repertoire holds about 200,000 clones, with around 89% as singletons. The sample comprised PBMCs or T cells enriched from blood (not recorded which). All receptors come from a woman under 30 who had recovered from COVID-19.

The chain has TRBV19 and TRBJ2-3, with a possible D match to TRBD2 (6 bases). Trimming shortened V by 5 bases and J by 1 base, and 10 bases separated the two germline ends. Germline-derived CDR1 and CDR2 are LNHDA and SQIVND (reference sequence). This CDR3 has 14 amino acids. The CDR3 region has the DNA TGTGCCAGTAGTCCGGGGGTCCGCACAGATACGCAGTATTTT. This sequence encodes CASSPGVRTDTQYF. Together with reference TRBV19 and TRBJ2-3, the CDR3 gives the full variable domain: DGGITQSPKYLFRKEGQNVTLSCEQNLNHDAMYWYRQDPGQGLRLIYYSQIVNDFQKGDIAEGYSVSREKKESFPLTVTSAQKNPTAFYLCASSPGVRTDTQYFGPGTRLTVL.

The CDR3 here is CASSLGAGDYGYTF. The DNA of the CDR3 is TGTGCCAGCAGCTTGGGTGCAGGGGACTATGGCTACACCTTC. This sequence joins TRBV5-6 and TRBJ1-2, with D tentatively TRBD1 (6 bases). V gave up 0 bases and J gave up 3 bases, with 9 bases separating them. Germline V lookup: CDR1 SGHDT, CDR2 YYEEEE. The CDR3 is made up of 14 amino acids.

CDR3 in amino acids: CASSLFRVGEKLFF. The DNA of the CDR3 is TGTGCCAGCAGTTTATTCAGGGTCGGTGAAAAACTGTTTTTT. The gene calls are TRBV28 and TRBJ1-4, with a weak D call TRBD1 (5 bases). Per the germline V gene, CDR1 is MDHEN and CDR2 is SYDVKM. The CDR3 is 14 residues long. V lost 1 base and J lost 7, with 10 bases in between.

This clone appeared a few times. The rearrangement links TRBV30 to TRBJ2-7, with a possible D match to TRBD2 (6 bases). The CDR3 contains 15 residues. Looked up from germline, CDR1 is GTSNPN and CDR2 is SVGIG (reference sequence). Trimming stripped 0 bases from V and 3 bases from J, with 15 bases between. CDR3 amino acids: CAWSVGSGGYYEQYF. In DNA, the CDR3 is TGTGCCTGGAGTGTAGGTAGCGGCGGGTACTACGAGCAGTACTTC. Complete variable domain (other parts from reference TRBV30 and TRBJ2-7): SQTIHQWPATLVQPVGSPLSLECTVEGTSNPNLYWYRQAAGRGLQLLFYSVGIGQISSEVPQNLSASRPQDRQFILSSKKLLLSDSGFYLCAWSVGSGGYYEQYFGPGTRLTVT.